The text below deals with one T cell receptor beta chain. The data are from a study of shared clonotypes between healthy human individuals. About the study: Serving as donors were two women and a few men, whose ages spanned 18 to 49.

The CDR3 covers 17 residues. In germline, CDR1 is SEHNR, CDR2 FQNEAQ (reference sequence). Between the trimmed V and J ends, which lost 5 bases and 3 bases, there was a span of 22 bases. The method was immunoSEQ multiplex PCR; TCRdb's version includes in-frame clones alone and lacks a portion of them. The profile covers around 2.3 million clones, with under 97% appearing a single time and around 0.13% taken by the ten largest. Sequencing input: naive CD4+ T cells sorted from blood. The subset is: CD45RA+ positively selected. The V gene is TRBV7-9, the J gene TRBJ2-5; TRBD1 is a possible D gene (6 bases). The TCR sequence derives from a man aged 18 to 29 in good health. The CDR3 DNA is TGTGCCAGCAGCCCCCGGACAGTCAAGTCGGGAAAAGAGACCCAGTACTTC. Translated: CASSPRTVKSGKETQYF.